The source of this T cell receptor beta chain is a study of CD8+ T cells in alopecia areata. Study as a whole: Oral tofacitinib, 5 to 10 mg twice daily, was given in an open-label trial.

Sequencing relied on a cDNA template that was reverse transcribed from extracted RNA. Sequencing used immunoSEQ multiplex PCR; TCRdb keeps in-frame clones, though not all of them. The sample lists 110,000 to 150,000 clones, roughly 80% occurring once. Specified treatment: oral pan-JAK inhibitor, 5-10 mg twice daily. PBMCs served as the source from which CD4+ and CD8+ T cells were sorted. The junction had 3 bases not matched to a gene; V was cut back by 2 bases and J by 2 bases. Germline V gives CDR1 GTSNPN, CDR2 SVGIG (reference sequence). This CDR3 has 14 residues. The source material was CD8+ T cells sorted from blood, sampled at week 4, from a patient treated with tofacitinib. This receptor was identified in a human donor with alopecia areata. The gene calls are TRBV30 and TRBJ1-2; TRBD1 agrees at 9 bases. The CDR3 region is CAWSPGTGNYGYTF. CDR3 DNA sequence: TGTGCCTGGAGTCCAGGGACAGGGAACTATGGCTACACCTTC.